Listed below are T cell receptor beta chains from one sample, sequenced in a study of OX40 agonist ivuxolimab in advanced cancers. TCRdb's copy holds only in-frame clones and misses some; the assay was immunoSEQ multiplex PCR. Among fewer than 25,000 clones listed, roughly 80% were seen once. The input for sequencing was CD4+ or CD8+ T cells sorted from blood, taken in a trial of the OX40 agonist ivuxolimab. Receptor source: an adult with an advanced solid tumor such as melanoma, head and neck, liver or kidney cancer. Both conserved end residues are trimmed from each CDR3. Each record gives: V gene, CDR3 length, J gene, CDR3 protein.

TRBV6-6	12	TRBJ2-1	ASSFGHSYNEQF
TRBV2	10	TRBJ2-7	ASGELGGEQY
TRBV27	10	TRBJ2-1	ASSLRGSIQF
TRBV5-6	14	TRBJ2-3	ASSPAGQGLTDTQY
TRBV7-2	13	TRBJ2-2	ASSPQSLGDGELF
TRBV6-1	16	TRBJ2-4	ASSAEDRGLLAKNIQY
TRBV9	11	TRBJ1-1	ASTGGKATEAF
TRBV27	13	TRBJ2-2	ASSLRDSPTGELF
TRBV9	14	TRBJ2-3	ASSVEGRTLTDTQY
TRBV27	13	TRBJ2-1	ASSLTRGGWYEQF
TRBV5-5	11	TRBJ2-2	ASSPLYTGELF
TRBV27	9	TRBJ2-7	ASMGRYEQY
TRBV5-8	10	TRBJ1-6	ASSIYREPLH
TRBV6-1	10	TRBJ2-7	ASSFTVYEQY
TRBV11-2	14	TRBJ2-5	ASSLDLGQDQETQY
TRBV2	16	TRBJ2-5	ASSDSEGQGAPSETQY
TRBV15	10	TRBJ2-1	ATSRDPDEQF
TRBV7-9	12	TRBJ2-7	ASSPGDIYYEQY
TRBV4-1	12	TRBJ2-7	ASSHQGGRDEQY
TRBV27	13	TRBJ2-1	ASSLSNGPNNEQF
TRBV5-8	14	TRBJ2-1	ASSDQQGGSYNEQF
TRBV6-1	12	TRBJ1-4	ASSLTAEREKLF
TRBV5-4	10	TRBJ2-7	ASSLDRYEQY
TRBV6-5	12	TRBJ2-5	ASSDSGVWETQY